Listed below are T cell receptor beta chains from one sample, sequenced in a study of T cell repertoires in ileal Crohn's disease. Profiling relied on immunoSEQ multiplex PCR, and the TCRdb table lists in-frame clones only, not all of them. The sample lists more than 15,000 clones, 65% to 80% seen once, with about 4.4% in the top ten. Sequencing was carried out using ileal tissue. Every receptor here comes from an adult with Crohn's disease. Both conserved end residues are part of each CDR3. Fields, in order: clone size, J gene, CDR3 length, V gene, D gene, CDR3 DNA, CDR3 protein. The D gene is left open where the match is weak. Clone size is not always given. Where it is, it says once, few, many or a class for expanded clones.

clone size: once
J gene: TRBJ2-5
CDR3 length: 13
V gene: TRBV11-2
D gene: TRBD2
CDR3 DNA: TGTGCCAGCAGCTTCGGGACTAGAGAGACCCAGTACTTC
CDR3 protein: CASSFGTRETQYF

clone size: -
J gene: TRBJ2-7
CDR3 length: 15
V gene: TRBV6-1
D gene: TRBD1
CDR3 DNA: TGTGCCAGCAGGGATCGGGACAGGGGGTTTTGGGAGCAGTACTTC
CDR3 protein: CASRDRDRGFWEQYF

clone size: -
J gene: TRBJ2-2
CDR3 length: 17
V gene: TRBV7-9
D gene: -
CDR3 DNA: TGTGCCAGCAGCCGAAAGGGGGGGTACGCGAACACCGGGGAGCTGTTTTTT
CDR3 protein: CASSRKGGYANTGELFF

clone size: -
J gene: TRBJ2-2
CDR3 length: 16
V gene: TRBV9
D gene: -
CDR3 DNA: TGTGCCAGCAGCGTAGAGGATAGCGGCAACACCGGGGAGCTGTTTTTT
CDR3 protein: CASSVEDSGNTGELFF

clone size: -
J gene: TRBJ1-1
CDR3 length: 14
V gene: TRBV9
D gene: -
CDR3 DNA: TGTGCCAGCGCAAAGGGACTGCAGAACACTGAAGCTTTCTTT
CDR3 protein: CASAKGLQNTEAFF

clone size: -
J gene: TRBJ2-3
CDR3 length: 16
V gene: TRBV7-3
D gene: TRBD2
CDR3 DNA: TGTGCCAGCAGCTTGGGAGCGGGAGGAGGCACAGATACGCAGTATTTT
CDR3 protein: CASSLGAGGGTDTQYF

clone size: once
J gene: TRBJ2-3
CDR3 length: 15
V gene: TRBV6-5
D gene: TRBD2
CDR3 DNA: TGTGCCAGCAGTTTAGCGGGGGAGAGCACAGATACGCAGTATTTT
CDR3 protein: CASSLAGESTDTQYF

clone size: -
J gene: TRBJ1-1
CDR3 length: 14
V gene: TRBV10-3
D gene: -
CDR3 DNA: TGTGCCATTGCCTCCGGGACAACGAACACTGAAGCTTTCTTT
CDR3 protein: CAIASGTTNTEAFF

clone size: few
J gene: TRBJ2-7
CDR3 length: 19
V gene: TRBV4-3
D gene: -
CDR3 DNA: TGCGCCAGCAGCCAAGCTTTCAACCTCGTCTCCAGGGAATTGTACGAGCAGTACTTC
CDR3 protein: CASSQAFNLVSRELYEQYF

clone size: -
J gene: TRBJ1-1
CDR3 length: 14
V gene: TRBV4-1
D gene: -
CDR3 DNA: TGCGCCAGCAGCCACGCCAGGGGTTCAACTGAAGCTTTCTTT
CDR3 protein: CASSHARGSTEAFF

clone size: -
J gene: TRBJ1-2
CDR3 length: 14
V gene: TRBV18
D gene: TRBD1
CDR3 DNA: TGTGCCAGCTCACCGGACAGGATGAACTATGGCTACACCTTC
CDR3 protein: CASSPDRMNYGYTF

clone size: -
J gene: TRBJ2-3
CDR3 length: 14
V gene: TRBV9
D gene: -
CDR3 DNA: TGTGCCAGCAGCGTAGCTACGTTGTGGGATACGCAGTATTTT
CDR3 protein: CASSVATLWDTQYF

clone size: few
J gene: TRBJ2-6
CDR3 length: 15
V gene: TRBV6-5
D gene: -
CDR3 DNA: TGTGCCAGCAGACCCGGTTTTGCTGGGGCCAACGTCCTGACTTTC
CDR3 protein: CASRPGFAGANVLTF

clone size: -
J gene: TRBJ1-2
CDR3 length: 16
V gene: TRBV10-2
D gene: TRBD1
CDR3 DNA: TGCGCCAGCAGTGAGCCGCCTGACAGGGGAAACTATGGCTACACCTTC
CDR3 protein: CASSEPPDRGNYGYTF

clone size: -
J gene: TRBJ1-1
CDR3 length: 13
V gene: TRBV6-5
D gene: -
CDR3 DNA: TGTGCCAGCAGTTACCTAAAGAACACTGAAGCTTTCTTT
CDR3 protein: CASSYLKNTEAFF

clone size: -
J gene: TRBJ2-7
CDR3 length: 11
V gene: TRBV11-3
D gene: -
CDR3 DNA: TGTGCCAGCAGTTTTGGCGGAGAGCAGTACTTC
CDR3 protein: CASSFGGEQYF

clone size: -
J gene: TRBJ2-3
CDR3 length: 12
V gene: TRBV7-2
D gene: -
CDR3 DNA: TGTGCCAGCGGGGAGAGCACAGATACGCAGTATTTT
CDR3 protein: CASGESTDTQYF

clone size: -
J gene: TRBJ2-7
CDR3 length: 15
V gene: TRBV2
D gene: -
CDR3 DNA: TGTGCCAGCAGTGACCCCGGGACTCTCTCCTACGAGCAGTACTTC
CDR3 protein: CASSDPGTLSYEQYF

clone size: -
J gene: TRBJ2-4
CDR3 length: 15
V gene: TRBV7-9
D gene: -
CDR3 DNA: TGTGCCAGCAGCTTGGCCAGGCTAGCCAAAAACATTCAGTACTTC
CDR3 protein: CASSLARLAKNIQYF

clone size: -
J gene: TRBJ2-7
CDR3 length: 15
V gene: TRBV25-1
D gene: -
CDR3 DNA: TGTGCCAGCAGTGAATTCGCTAGCTTGGGTTACGAGCAGTACTTC
CDR3 protein: CASSEFASLGYEQYF

clone size: once
J gene: TRBJ1-2
CDR3 length: 15
V gene: TRBV5-1
D gene: -
CDR3 DNA: TGCGCCAGCAGCTTGTCTACTACGGATGTAGGTGGCTACACCTTC
CDR3 protein: CASSLSTTDVGGYTF

clone size: -
J gene: TRBJ2-1
CDR3 length: 16
V gene: TRBV4-2
D gene: TRBD2
CDR3 DNA: TGTGCCAGCAGCCAAGCCGGACTAGCGGGAGCCAATGAGCAGTTCTTC
CDR3 protein: CASSQAGLAGANEQFF

clone size: few
J gene: TRBJ2-7
CDR3 length: 14
V gene: TRBV4-2
D gene: -
CDR3 DNA: TGTGCCAGCAGCCAATCCACCGGGGCCTACGAGCAGTACTTC
CDR3 protein: CASSQSTGAYEQYF

clone size: -
J gene: TRBJ2-2
CDR3 length: 15
V gene: TRBV5-1
D gene: -
CDR3 DNA: TGCGCCAGCAGCTTCCGAGGCGCGAACACCGGGGAGCTGTTTTTT
CDR3 protein: CASSFRGANTGELFF

clone size: -
J gene: TRBJ1-4
CDR3 length: 14
V gene: TRBV19
D gene: -
CDR3 DNA: TGTGCCAGTAGTATGTGGGGGCTTGAAGGAAAACTGTTTTTT
CDR3 protein: CASSMWGLEGKLFF

clone size: -
J gene: TRBJ2-7
CDR3 length: 16
V gene: TRBV6-5
D gene: TRBD2
CDR3 DNA: TGTGCCAGCAGTTACCCTAGCGGGGGGGGATACTACGAGCAGTACTTC
CDR3 protein: CASSYPSGGGYYEQYF

clone size: -
J gene: TRBJ1-2
CDR3 length: 15
V gene: TRBV7-9
D gene: -
CDR3 DNA: TGTGCCAGCAGCTTGAATTGGGGGCAGTTCGGGGGCTACACCTTC
CDR3 protein: CASSLNWGQFGGYTF

clone size: -
J gene: TRBJ2-2
CDR3 length: 11
V gene: TRBV5-1
D gene: -
CDR3 DNA: TGCGCCAGCAGCTTACACGGGGAGCTGTTTTTT
CDR3 protein: CASSLHGELFF

clone size: few
J gene: TRBJ1-1
CDR3 length: 16
V gene: TRBV5-6
D gene: -
CDR3 DNA: TGTGCCAGCAGCTTGTTACCACCACTAAAGGGAGCTGAAGCTTTCTTT
CDR3 protein: CASSLLPPLKGAEAFF

clone size: -
J gene: TRBJ2-1
CDR3 length: 14
V gene: TRBV5-1
D gene: TRBD2
CDR3 DNA: TGCGCCAGCGGAACTAGCGGGAGTTACAATGAGCAGTTCTTC
CDR3 protein: CASGTSGSYNEQFF

clone size: -
J gene: TRBJ2-5
CDR3 length: 14
V gene: TRBV7-7
D gene: -
CDR3 DNA: TGTGCTAGCAGCTTAAGGCCAGCGTCGGAGACCCAGTACTTC
CDR3 protein: CASSLRPASETQYF

clone size: -
J gene: TRBJ2-1
CDR3 length: 19
V gene: TRBV2
D gene: TRBD2
CDR3 DNA: TGTGCCAGCAGTGAGTCGGGCAGACTAGCGGGAGGCTCCTACAATGAGCAGTTCTTC
CDR3 protein: CASSESGRLAGGSYNEQFF